These 30 T cell receptor beta chains share one sample of origin, sequenced in a study of blood T cell repertoires in COVID-19. Method: immunoSEQ multiplex PCR; TCRdb's copy keeps in-frame clones and lacks some. The sample shows 200,000 to 300,000 clones, around 89% of them seen only once. Input material: PBMCs or T cells enriched from blood (not recorded which). These receptors came from a woman in her 30s who had recovered from COVID-19.

The chain is built from TRBV5-5 and TRBJ2-1; D might be TRBD2 (5 bases). Trimming stripped 5 bases from V and 8 bases from J, with 14 bases between. The CDR3 spans 13 residues. Germline-derived CDR1 and CDR2 are SGHKS and YYEKEE (reference sequence). CDR3 residues: CASRSSSFYEQFF. The CDR3 nucleotides read TGTGCCAGCAGATCTTCTAGCTTCTATGAGCAGTTCTTC.

The chain is built from TRBV6-5 and TRBJ1-1; 7 bases are a match to TRBD1. Germline V gives CDR1 MNHEY, CDR2 SVGAGI. This CDR3 region has 16 residues. Trimming removed 2 bases from V and 5 bases from J; junction bases left unmatched: 11. CDR3: CASSYLPDRVRTEAFF. In nucleotides, the CDR3 is TGTGCCAGCAGTTACCTCCCCGACAGGGTGAGAACTGAAGCTTTCTTT.

In this sample, this clone turned up a few times. V gene TRBV7-3 combines with J gene TRBJ2-1; 11 nucleotides agree with TRBD2. The CDR3 consists of 15 residues. Germline-derived CDR1 and CDR2 are SGHTA and FQGTGA. J lost 5 bases, V lost 5 bases, and 5 bases had no gene match. The DNA for the CDR3 is TGTGCCAGCAGCGCACTAGCGGGAGTAAACAATGAGCAGTTCTTC. This gives the protein CASSALAGVNNEQFF.

This chain joins TRBV27 and TRBJ1-2, with a tentative D call TRBD1 (5 bases). The germline V gene encodes CDR1 MNHEY and CDR2 SMNVEV (reference sequence). The CDR3 totals 18 residues. V dropped 1 base and J dropped 4 bases, with 22 bases sitting between them. CDR3 protein: CASSLFSNIPGGPYGYTF. For the CDR3, the DNA is TGTGCCAGCAGTTTATTTTCCAACATCCCCGGGGGACCCTATGGCTACACCTTC.

V usage is TRBV5-6 and J usage is TRBJ1-2, with TRBD1 matching 9 bases. CDR1 is SGHDT and CDR2 is YYEEEE in the germline V gene. This CDR3 is built from 15 residues. J lost 6 bases, V lost 0 bases, and 6 bases had no gene match. DNA for the CDR3: TGTGCCAGCAGCTTGGAGTTTGGACAGGGGAATGGCTACACCTTC. This codes for CASSLEFGQGNGYTF.

This clone is a singleton in its sample. The chain has TRBV4-3 and TRBJ1-6, with 7 bases matching TRBD1. There are 15 residues in the CDR3. V dropped 1 base and J dropped 7; count of bases not matched to a gene: 4. Germline V gene data show CDR1 as LGHNA and CDR2 as YSLEER. CDR3 loop: CASSQAGQTNSPLHF. The CDR3 coding sequence is TGCGCCAGCAGCCAAGCGGGACAGACAAATTCACCCCTCCACTTT.

This clone was counted once. The V call is TRBV11-3, the J call TRBJ1-1; TRBD1 agrees at 9 bases. V was pared by 5 bases and J by 3 bases, with 7 bases of the junction left unmatched. This CDR3 spans 15 amino acids. CDR1 and CDR2 from the germline V gene are SGHNT and YENEEA. CDR3: CASSPGTGRDTEAFF. The CDR3 nucleotides are TGTGCCAGCAGCCCTGGGACAGGGAGGGACACTGAAGCTTTCTTT.

The chain links TRBV7-2 to TRBJ2-1, with D possibly being TRBD2 (6 bases). The CDR3 extends over 15 amino acids. Between the trimmed V and J ends, which lost 4 bases and 6 bases, there was a span of 16 bases. CDR1 SGHTA and CDR2 FQGNSA come from the germline V gene. The CDR3, as DNA: TGTGCCAGCAGCTCCGACGGGAGAACCAGCAATGAGCAGTTCTTC. Encoded protein: CASSSDGRTSNEQFF.

The chain employs TRBV18 and TRBJ2-3; 7 bases agree with TRBD2. From germline, CDR1 is KGHSH and CDR2 LQKENI. CDR3 length: 15 residues. V lost 6 bases to trimming and J lost 0 bases; unmatched junction nucleotides: 6. CDR3 in DNA: TGTGCCAGCTCCGCTCGGGAGGTGAGCACAGATACGCAGTATTTT. Translating it yields CASSAREVSTDTQYF.

This chain links TRBV7-9 with TRBJ2-7, with 11 bases fitting TRBD2. CDR1 is SEHNR and CDR2 is FQNEAQ in the germline V gene (reference sequence). CDR3 length: 15 residues. V lost 4 bases to trimming and J lost 4 bases; unmatched junction nucleotides: 6. The CDR3 sequence: CASSWAGTSGYEQYF. CDR3 DNA: TGTGCCAGCAGCTGGGCCGGGACTAGCGGTTACGAGCAGTACTTC.

CDR3: CASSYRAGGFNEQFF. In DNA, the CDR3 is TGTGCCAGCAGTTACAGGGCAGGGGGCTTCAATGAGCAGTTCTTC. This rearrangement joins TRBV6-2 or TRBV6-3 to TRBJ2-1; 8 bases match TRBD1. Germline trimming cut 2 bases from V and 6 bases from J; bases unmatched to any gene: 6. The CDR3 spans 15 residues. CDR1 is MNHEY and CDR2 is SVGEGT in the germline V gene.

The gene calls are TRBV14 and TRBJ1-1; D gene ambiguous. V lost 2 bases, J lost 5 bases, and 12 bases lay in between. This CDR3 comprises 14 residues. Germline V lookup: CDR1 SGHDN, CDR2 FVKESK. CDR3 loop: CASSQSPFRTEAFF. CDR3 coding DNA: TGTGCCAGCAGCCAAAGCCCATTTCGGACTGAAGCTTTCTTT.

The chain uses TRBV11-2 and TRBJ2-7; 7 bases map to TRBD1. V gave up 5 bases and J gave up 3 bases; unmatched junction bases: 1. The CDR3 contains 12 residues. Germline V gives CDR1 SGHAT, CDR2 FQNNGV. The CDR3 reads CASSGTDYEQYF. The CDR3 DNA reads as TGTGCCAGCAGCGGGACAGACTACGAGCAGTACTTC.

The V and J genes are TRBV6-5 and TRBJ1-2, with D possibly TRBD1 on 5 matching bases. The length of the CDR3 is 15 residues. Germline V gene data show CDR1 as MNHEY and CDR2 as SVGAGI. The germline V and J ends were trimmed by 10 bases and 7 bases, with 25 bases remaining between them. The CDR3 here is CATSDTFLSVSGYTF. In nucleotides, the CDR3 is TGTGCCACCTCGGACACTTTTTTATCGGTCAGTGGCTACACCTTC.

The chain couples TRBV7-9 to TRBJ2-3; 9 bases match TRBD1. CDR1 and CDR2 (germline): SEHNR, FQNEAQ (reference sequence). CDR3 size: 19 residues. The V and J ends lost 4 bases and 1 base, in that order; junction bases with no gene match: 15. The CDR3 loop is CASSSPRDREFRGTDTQYF. CDR3 coding DNA: TGTGCCAGCAGCTCTCCCCGGGACAGGGAGTTTCGGGGCACAGATACGCAGTATTTT.

Written as DNA, the CDR3 is TGTGCCAGCAGTTTAGACCAGGGGGCTGGTACGCAGTATTTT. Its protein product is CASSLDQGAGTQYF. The gene calls are TRBV28 and TRBJ2-3; 8 bases align to TRBD1. The CDR3 sequence is 14 residues long. The J segment lost 8 bases and the V segment lost 2 bases, leaving 6 bases of the junction unmatched. CDR1 is MDHEN, CDR2 SYDVKM, per germline. Variable domain in full (rest from reference TRBV28 and TRBJ2-3): DVKVTQSSRYLVKRTGEKVFLECVQDMDHENMFWYRQDPGLGLRLIYFSYDVKMKEKGDIPEGYSVSREKKERFSLILESASTNQTSMYLCASSLDQGAGTQYFGPGTRLTVL.

The J gene is TRBJ2-5, the V gene TRBV18; D gene ambiguous. In germline, CDR1 is KGHSH, CDR2 LQKENI. The CDR3 totals 14 residues. V was pared by 1 base and J by 1 base, with 7 bases between. The CDR3 DNA reads as TGTGCCAGCTCACCACAGCCTTTCCAAGAGACCCAGTACTTC. It codes for CASSPQPFQETQYF.

V and J are TRBV7-9 and TRBJ1-2, with D uncertain. Germline V lookup: CDR1 SEHNR, CDR2 FQNEAQ (reference sequence). The CDR3 runs to 13 residues. V shed 4 bases and J shed 7 bases, with 13 bases lying between them. The CDR3 loop is CASSYPGTVGYTF. CDR3 nucleotides: TGTGCCAGCAGCTATCCGGGAACGGTTGGCTACACCTTC.

This chain connects TRBV28 to TRBJ2-4; a possible D gene is TRBD2 (6 bases). The CDR3 runs to 14 residues. V lost 1 base and J 9 bases, leaving 13 bases between the germline ends. Germline assignment: CDR1 MDHEN and CDR2 SYDVKM. The CDR3 bases are TGTGCCAGCAGTTTATATGCGGGAAGGGCCATTCAGTACTTC. This encodes CASSLYAGRAIQYF.

The gene calls are TRBV27 and TRBJ2-1; maybe TRBD2 (6 bases). The V gene's germline CDR1 is MNHEY and CDR2 SMNVEV (reference sequence). The CDR3 extends over 14 amino acids. Trimming pared 4 bases from V and 2 bases from J, leaving 9 bases between. CDR3 nucleotides: TGTGCCAGCAGTTATGGGAGGCCCTACAATGAGCAGTTCTTC. It translates to CASSYGRPYNEQFF.

The chain has TRBV28 and TRBJ1-2, with D tentatively TRBD1 (5 bases). Trimming cost V 3 bases and J 4 bases, with 18 bases left between them. The CDR3 loop spans 16 amino acids. The germline gives CDR1 MDHEN, CDR2 SYDVKM. CDR3 coding DNA: TGTGCCAGCAGTTTGCGGGGGACCCCTCTAGGCTATGGCTACACCTTC. Its protein is CASSLRGTPLGYGYTF.

This clone was recorded once. The rearrangement joins TRBV28 to TRBJ2-5, with 9 bases lining up with TRBD1. The CDR3 has 15 amino acids. Trimming cost V 5 bases and J 5 bases; bases outside gene matches: 9. Germline assignment: CDR1 MDHEN and CDR2 SYDVKM. The CDR3 nucleotides read TGTGCCAGCAGTCCGCCACAGGGGGCAGGGGAGACCCAGTACTTC. This sequence encodes CASSPPQGAGETQYF.

V usage is TRBV18 and J usage is TRBJ1-1; 7 positions agree with TRBD1. This CDR3 contains 18 residues. J lost 1 base, V lost 3 bases, and 14 bases had no gene match. Germline CDR1 is KGHSH and CDR2 is LQKENI. As DNA, the CDR3 is TGTGCCAGCTCACCGAACGACAGGGTGGGTTGGAAGAACACTGAAGCTTTCTTT. It codes for CASSPNDRVGWKNTEAFF.

This chain uses TRBV30 with TRBJ2-3, with D possibly matching TRBD2 (6 bases). V was cut by 4 bases and J by 2 bases, with 16 bases left in between. The CDR3 extends over 15 amino acids. CDR1 is GTSNPN and CDR2 is SVGIG in the germline V gene (reference sequence). CDR3 nucleotides: TGTGCCTGGAAAAGGTGGGAGGTCGTCACAGATACGCAGTATTTT. This gives the protein CAWKRWEVVTDTQYF.

The chain has TRBV27 and TRBJ2-1; 8 bases agree with TRBD2. This CDR3 spans 14 amino acids. Losses at the gene ends were 3 bases for V and 7 bases for J; bases not matched to a gene: 5. CDR1 is MNHEY, CDR2 SMNVEV, per germline (reference sequence). CDR3 DNA sequence: TGTGCCAGCAGTTTTGCTAGCGGGCGGAATGAGCAGTTCTTC. Its protein product is CASSFASGRNEQFF.

In this sample, this clone turned up once. The genes are TRBV5-1 and TRBJ2-5; the D gene is possibly TRBD1 (6 bases). The length of the CDR3 is 13 residues. The ends were cut back, 2 bases at V and 3 bases at J, with 8 bases in the middle. CDR1 and CDR2 (germline): SGHRS, YFSETQ. CDR3 in DNA: TGCGCCAGCAGCTTACAGGGTGAAGAGACCCAGTACTTC. Translated: CASSLQGEETQYF.

This clone showed up just once. The chain has TRBV27 and TRBJ2-7, with TRBD1 matching 8 bases. Germline V gene sequence: CDR1 MNHEY, CDR2 SMNVEV (reference sequence). Germline trimming cut 4 bases from V and 7 bases from J; bases unmatched to any gene: 9. This CDR3 is built from 14 residues. In DNA, the CDR3 is TGTGCCAGCAGTTCCGACCCCCGGGACAGGGAGCAGTACTTC. It specifies CASSSDPRDREQYF.

The CDR3 DNA is TGTGCCAGCAGCCGGGACAGGTCCAATTCAATCGGTAAAACCATATATTTT. It encodes CASSRDRSNSIGKTIYF. The V call is TRBV2, the J call TRBJ1-3; TRBD1 agrees at 8 bases. Germline V gene lookup returns CDR1 SNHLY and CDR2 FYNNEI. After removal of 6 bases from V and 10 bases from J, the junction contained 20 bases not matched to a gene. The CDR3 covers 17 residues. Looking up the rest from reference TRBV2 and TRBJ1-3 gives the full variable domain: EPEVTQTPSHQVTQMGQEVILRCVPISNHLYFYWYRQILGQKVEFLVSFYNNEISEKSEIFDDQFSVERPDGSNFTLKIRSTKLEDSAMYFCASSRDRSNSIGKTIYFGEGSWLTVV.

The V and J genes are TRBV4-1 and TRBJ1-5; D not certain. The CDR3 runs to 15 residues. The ends were cut back, 0 bases at V and 11 bases at J, with 17 bases in the middle. Germline V gives CDR1 MGHRA, CDR2 YSYEKL. DNA for the CDR3: TGCGCCAGCAGCCAAGAGGTCACGGCCTGGGGAGCCCAGCATTTT. Its protein is CASSQEVTAWGAQHF.

J is TRBJ1-3 and V is TRBV9; D not resolved. Trimming stripped 0 bases from V and 2 bases from J, with 3 bases between. The CDR3 is made up of 13 amino acids. CDR1 and CDR2 from the germline V gene are SGDLS and YYNGEE. CDR3 in amino acids: CASSVATGNTIYF. The CDR3 DNA sequence: TGTGCCAGCAGCGTAGCAACTGGAAACACCATATATTTT.